The following is a T cell receptor beta chain sequence with its context. The sample is drawn from a study of blood T cell repertoires in COVID-19. About the study: The study drew acute and convalescent COVID-19 samples from the United States, Italy and Spain. The analysed material was cDNA or gDNA that came from T cells, B-cell-depleted T cells, or PBMCs.

This CDR3 comprises 15 residues. The V segment lost 6 bases and the J segment 9 bases; nucleotides outside the gene matches: 11. CDR1 is MNHEY, CDR2 SVGAGI, per germline. Libraries were prepared by immunoSEQ multiplex PCR; TCRdb keeps only in-frame clonotypes and omits some of them. Of about 85,000 clones in the sample, almost 85% were seen once. The chain has TRBV6-5 and TRBJ2-1; TRBD2 aligns across 10 bases. What was sequenced was peripheral blood. This clonotype was obtained from an elderly woman with acute or convalescent COVID-19. In nucleotides, the CDR3 is TGTGCCAGCAGACGACCTAGCGGGGGTCACGGTGAGCAGTTCTTC. Translating gives CASRRPSGGHGEQFF.